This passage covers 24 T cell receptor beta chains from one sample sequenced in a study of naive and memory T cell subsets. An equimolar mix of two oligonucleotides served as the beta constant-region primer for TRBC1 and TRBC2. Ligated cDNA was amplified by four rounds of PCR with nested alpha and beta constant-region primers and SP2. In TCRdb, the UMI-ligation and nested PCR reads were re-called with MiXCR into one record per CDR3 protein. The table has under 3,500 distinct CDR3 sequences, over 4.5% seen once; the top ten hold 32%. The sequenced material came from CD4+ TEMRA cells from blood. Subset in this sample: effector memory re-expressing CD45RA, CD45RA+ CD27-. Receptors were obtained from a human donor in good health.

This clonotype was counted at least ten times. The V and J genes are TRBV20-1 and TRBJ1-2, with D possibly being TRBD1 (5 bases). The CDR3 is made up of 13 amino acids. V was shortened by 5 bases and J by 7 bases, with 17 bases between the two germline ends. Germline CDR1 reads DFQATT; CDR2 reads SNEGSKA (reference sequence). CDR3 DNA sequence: TGCAGTGCTCTATTATCGGGTCAGGGTGGCTACACCTTC. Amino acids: CSALLSGQGGYTF.

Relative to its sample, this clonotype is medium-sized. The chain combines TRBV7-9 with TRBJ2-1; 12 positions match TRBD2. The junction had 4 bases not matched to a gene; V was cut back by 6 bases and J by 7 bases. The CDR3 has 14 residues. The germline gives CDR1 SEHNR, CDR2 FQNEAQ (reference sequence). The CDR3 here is CASRTSGGRNEQFF. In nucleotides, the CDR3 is TGTGCCAGCAGGACTAGCGGGGGTAGGAATGAGCAGTTCTTC.

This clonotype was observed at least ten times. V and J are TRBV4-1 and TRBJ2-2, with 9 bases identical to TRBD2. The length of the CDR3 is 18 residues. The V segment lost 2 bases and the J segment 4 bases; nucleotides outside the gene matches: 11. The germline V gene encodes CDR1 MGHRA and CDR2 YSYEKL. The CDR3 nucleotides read TGCGCCAGCAGCCAATGGGGTAGCGGGAGCGGGGGCACCGGGGAGCTGTTTTTT. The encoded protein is CASSQWGSGSGGTGELFF.

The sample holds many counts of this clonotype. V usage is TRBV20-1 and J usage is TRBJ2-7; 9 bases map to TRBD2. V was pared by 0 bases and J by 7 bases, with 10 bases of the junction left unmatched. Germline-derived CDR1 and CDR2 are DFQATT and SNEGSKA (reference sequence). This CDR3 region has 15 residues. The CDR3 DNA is TGCAGTGCTAGAGATTCAGGCGGGAGGGCATATGAGCAGTACTTC. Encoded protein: CSARDSGGRAYEQYF.

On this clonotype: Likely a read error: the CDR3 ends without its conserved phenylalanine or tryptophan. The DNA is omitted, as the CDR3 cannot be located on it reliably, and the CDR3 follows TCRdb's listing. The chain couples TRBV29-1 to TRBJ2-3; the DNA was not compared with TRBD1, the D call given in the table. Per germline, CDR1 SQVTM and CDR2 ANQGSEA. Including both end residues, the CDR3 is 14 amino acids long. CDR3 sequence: CSGDRGQGTETQEG.

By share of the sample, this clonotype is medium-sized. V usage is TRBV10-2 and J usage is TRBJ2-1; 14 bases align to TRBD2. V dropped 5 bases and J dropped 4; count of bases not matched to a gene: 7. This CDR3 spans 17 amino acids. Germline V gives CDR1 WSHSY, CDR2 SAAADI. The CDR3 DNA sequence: TGCGCCAGCAGTTCGGGACTAGCGGGAGACGGTTACAATGAGCAGTTCTTC. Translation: CASSSGLAGDGYNEQFF.

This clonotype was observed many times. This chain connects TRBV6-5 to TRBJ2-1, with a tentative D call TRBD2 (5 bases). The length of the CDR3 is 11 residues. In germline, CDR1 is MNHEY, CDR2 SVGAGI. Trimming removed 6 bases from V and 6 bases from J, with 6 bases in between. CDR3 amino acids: CASREGNEQFF. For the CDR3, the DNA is TGTGCCAGCAGAGAGGGCAATGAGCAGTTCTTC.

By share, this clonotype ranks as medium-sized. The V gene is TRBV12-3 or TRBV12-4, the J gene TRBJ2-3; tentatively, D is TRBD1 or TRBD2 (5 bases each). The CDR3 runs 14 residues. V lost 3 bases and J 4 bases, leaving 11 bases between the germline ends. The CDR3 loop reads CASSLGLAADTQYF. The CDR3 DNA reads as TGTGCCAGCAGTTTGGGGCTAGCTGCAGATACGCAGTATTTT.

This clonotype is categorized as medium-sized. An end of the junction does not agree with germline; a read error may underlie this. The CDR3 coding sequence is TGTGCCAGCAGCCAAGCCGGGAGGGACCAGGAGACCCAGTACTTC. Residues: CASSQAGRDQETQYF. This rearrangement joins TRBV3-1 to TRBJ2-5, with TRBD2 matching 8 bases. CDR3 size: 15 residues. CDR1 is LGHDT and CDR2 is YNNKEL in the germline V gene (reference sequence).

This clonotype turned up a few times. CDR3 region: CASSLQAYEQYF. Here the CDR3 DNA reads TGTGCCAGCTCACTTCAGGCTTACGAGCAGTACTTC. The gene calls are TRBV18 and TRBJ2-7; the D is unclear. Looked up from germline, CDR1 is KGHSH and CDR2 is LQKENI. Trimming took off 4 bases at V and 4 bases at J, with 8 bases between the two ends. This CDR3 is built from 12 residues.

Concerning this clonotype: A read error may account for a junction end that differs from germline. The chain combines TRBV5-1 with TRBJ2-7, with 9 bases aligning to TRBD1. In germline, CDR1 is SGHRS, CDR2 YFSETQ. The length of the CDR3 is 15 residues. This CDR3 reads CASSLGDRVSYEQYF. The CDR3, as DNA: TGCGCCAGCAGTTTGGGGGACAGGGTGTCCTACGAGCAGTACTTC.

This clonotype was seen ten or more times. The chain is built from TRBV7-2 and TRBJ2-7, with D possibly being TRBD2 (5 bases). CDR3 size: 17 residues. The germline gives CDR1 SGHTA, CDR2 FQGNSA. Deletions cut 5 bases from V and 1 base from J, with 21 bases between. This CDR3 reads CASSPGTFRTGSYEQYF. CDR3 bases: TGTGCCAGCAGCCCCGGAACCTTCCGGACTGGTTCCTACGAGCAGTACTTC.

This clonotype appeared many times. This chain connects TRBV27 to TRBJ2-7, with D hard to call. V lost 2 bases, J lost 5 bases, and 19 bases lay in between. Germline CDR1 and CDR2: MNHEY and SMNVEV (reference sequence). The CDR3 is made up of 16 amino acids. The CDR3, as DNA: TGTGCCAGCAGTTTAAGGTCCTATCCAAACCCAAACGAGCAGTACTTC. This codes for CASSLRSYPNPNEQYF.

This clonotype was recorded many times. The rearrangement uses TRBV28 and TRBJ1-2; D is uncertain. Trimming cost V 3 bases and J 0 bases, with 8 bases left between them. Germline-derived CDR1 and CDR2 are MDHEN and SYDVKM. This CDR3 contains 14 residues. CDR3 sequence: CASSFPDTNYGYTF. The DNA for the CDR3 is TGTGCCAGCAGTTTCCCGGATACTAACTATGGCTACACCTTC.

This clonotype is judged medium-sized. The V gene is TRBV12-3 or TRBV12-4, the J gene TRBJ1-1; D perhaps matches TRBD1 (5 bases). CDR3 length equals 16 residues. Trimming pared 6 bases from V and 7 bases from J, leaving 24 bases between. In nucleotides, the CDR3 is TGTGCCAGCAGCTCAGGGTCTTGGCTGTTAGGGTTTGAAGCTTTCTTT. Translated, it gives CASSSGSWLLGFEAFF.

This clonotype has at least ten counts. CDR3 amino acids: CAWSRLDRDYGYTF. DNA of the CDR3: TGTGCCTGGAGTAGACTGGACAGAGACTATGGCTACACCTTC. V and J are TRBV30 and TRBJ1-2; maybe TRBD1 (6 bases). V was pared by 2 bases and J by 3 bases, with 13 bases between. In germline, CDR1 is GTSNPN, CDR2 SVGIG (reference sequence). The CDR3 covers 14 residues.

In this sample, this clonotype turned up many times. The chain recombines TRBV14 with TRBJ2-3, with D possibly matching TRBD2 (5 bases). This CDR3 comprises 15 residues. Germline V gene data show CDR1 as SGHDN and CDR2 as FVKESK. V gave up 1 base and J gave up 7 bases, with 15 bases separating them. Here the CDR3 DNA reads TGTGCCAGCAGCCAAGGGAGGCCCCCGGGGTATACGCAGTATTTT. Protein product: CASSQGRPPGYTQYF. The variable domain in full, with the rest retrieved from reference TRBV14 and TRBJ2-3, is EAGVTQFPSHSVIEKGQTVTLRCDPISGHDNLYWYRRVMGKEIKFLLHFVKESKQDESGMPNNRFLAERTGGTYSTLKVQPAELEDSGVYFCASSQGRPPGYTQYFGPGTRLTVL.

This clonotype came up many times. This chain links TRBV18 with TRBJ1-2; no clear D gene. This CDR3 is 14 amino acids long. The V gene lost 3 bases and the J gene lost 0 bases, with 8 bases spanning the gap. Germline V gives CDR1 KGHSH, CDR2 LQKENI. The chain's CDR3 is CASSPDRSNYGYTF. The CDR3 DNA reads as TGTGCCAGCTCACCGGACCGCTCTAACTATGGCTACACCTTC.

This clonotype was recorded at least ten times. CDR3 DNA: TGTGCCAGCAGCTTAGCATTCGAGAATTCACCCCTCCACTTT. Its protein is CASSLAFENSPLHF. This chain uses TRBV7-9 with TRBJ1-6; D remains unclear. V was shortened by 0 bases and J by 7 bases, with 7 bases between the two germline ends. CDR3 length: 14 amino acids. Germline CDR1 SEHNR, CDR2 FQNEAQ (reference sequence).

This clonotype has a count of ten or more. The CDR3 reads CASEPNPRNQPQHF. DNA for the CDR3: TGTGCCAGCGAACCTAACCCTCGGAATCAGCCCCAGCATTTT. This sequence joins TRBV2 and TRBJ1-5, with no clear D. CDR1 is SNHLY, CDR2 FYNNEI, per germline. V lost 8 bases, J lost 4 bases, and 15 bases lay in between. The CDR3 is 14 residues long.

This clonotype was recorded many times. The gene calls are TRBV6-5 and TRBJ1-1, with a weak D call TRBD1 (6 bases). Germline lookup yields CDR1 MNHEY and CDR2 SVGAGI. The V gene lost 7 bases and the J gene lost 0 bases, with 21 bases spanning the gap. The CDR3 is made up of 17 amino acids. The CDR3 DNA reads TGTGCCAGCAAGGGGGGGAGAGGAAATAATATGAACACTGAAGCTTTCTTT. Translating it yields CASKGGRGNNMNTEAFF.

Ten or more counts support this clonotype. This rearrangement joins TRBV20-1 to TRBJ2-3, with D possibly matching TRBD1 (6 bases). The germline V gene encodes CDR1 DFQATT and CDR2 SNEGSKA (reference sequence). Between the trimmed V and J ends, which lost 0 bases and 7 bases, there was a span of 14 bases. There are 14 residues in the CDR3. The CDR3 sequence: CSARDPGRGYTQYF. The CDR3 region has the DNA TGCAGTGCTAGAGATCCTGGAAGGGGGTATACGCAGTATTTT.

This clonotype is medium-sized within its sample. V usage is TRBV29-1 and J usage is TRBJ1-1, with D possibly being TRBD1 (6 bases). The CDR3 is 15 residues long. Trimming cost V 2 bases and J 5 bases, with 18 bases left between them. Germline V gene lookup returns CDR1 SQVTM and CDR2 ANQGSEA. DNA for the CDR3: TGCAGCGTTGAAAGGGGGGGGGCTAAAGGGACTGAAGCTTTCTTT. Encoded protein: CSVERGGAKGTEAFF.

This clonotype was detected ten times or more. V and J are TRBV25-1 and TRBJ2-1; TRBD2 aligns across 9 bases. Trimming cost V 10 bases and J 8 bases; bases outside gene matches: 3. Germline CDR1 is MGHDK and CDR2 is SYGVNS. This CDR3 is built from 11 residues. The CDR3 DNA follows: TGTGCCACCGGGACTAGCCATGAGCAGTTCTTC. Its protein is CATGTSHEQFF.